This TCR beta chain came from a study of blood T cell repertoires in COVID-19. Study-wide background: Collection of acute and convalescent COVID-19 samples took place in the United States, Italy and Spain.

This clone appeared a single time. The data were produced by immunoSEQ multiplex PCR, yet TCRdb's version contains in-frame clones alone and is incomplete. The repertoire holds approximately 150,000 clones, about 85% seen once, with more than 2.5% in the top ten. Sequencing was done on a sample of peripheral blood. This sequence originates from a human donor with COVID-19, enrolled during active disease. The donor label of this sample is uncertain.

The CDR3 region has the DNA TGCGCCAGCAGCTTGTTTCCTACAGGGGAGAACACTGAAGCTTTCTTT. This translates into CASSLFPTGENTEAFF. The V call is TRBV5-1, the J call TRBJ1-1; 7 bases are a match to TRBD1. V dropped 1 base and J dropped 1; count of bases not matched to a gene: 7. The CDR3 covers 16 residues. In germline, CDR1 is SGHRS, CDR2 YFSETQ. Supplemented by reference TRBV5-1 and TRBJ1-1, the full variable domain reads KAGVTQTPRYLIKTRGQQVTLSCSPISGHRSVSWYQQTPGQGLQFLFEYFSETQRNKGNFPGRFSGRQFSNSRSEMNVSTLELGDSALYLCASSLFPTGENTEAFFGQGTRLTVV.